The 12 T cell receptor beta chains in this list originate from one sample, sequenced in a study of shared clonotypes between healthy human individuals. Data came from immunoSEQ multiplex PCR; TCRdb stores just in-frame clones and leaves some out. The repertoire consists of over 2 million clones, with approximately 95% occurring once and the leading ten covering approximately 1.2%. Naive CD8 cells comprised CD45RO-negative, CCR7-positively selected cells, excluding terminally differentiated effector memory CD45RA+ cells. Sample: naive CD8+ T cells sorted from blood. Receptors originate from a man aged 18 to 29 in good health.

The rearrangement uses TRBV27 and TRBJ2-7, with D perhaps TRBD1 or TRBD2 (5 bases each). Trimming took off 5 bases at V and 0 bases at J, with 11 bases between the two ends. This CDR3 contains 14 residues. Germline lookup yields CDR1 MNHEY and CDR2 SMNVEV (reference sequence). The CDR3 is CASSPWGTSYEQYF. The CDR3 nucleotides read TGTGCCAGCAGTCCCTGGGGGACCTCCTACGAGCAGTACTTC.

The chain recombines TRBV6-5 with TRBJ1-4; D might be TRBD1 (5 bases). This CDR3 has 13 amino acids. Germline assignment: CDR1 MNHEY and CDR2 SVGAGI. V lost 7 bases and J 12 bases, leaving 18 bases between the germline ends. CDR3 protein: CASTPVFGGELFF. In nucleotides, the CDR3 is TGTGCCAGCACCCCCGTCTTCGGGGGTGAACTGTTTTTT.

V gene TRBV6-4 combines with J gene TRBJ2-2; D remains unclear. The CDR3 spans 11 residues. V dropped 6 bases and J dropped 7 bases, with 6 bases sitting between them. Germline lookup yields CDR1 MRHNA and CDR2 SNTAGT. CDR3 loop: CASRLGGELFF. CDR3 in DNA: TGTGCCAGCAGATTAGGCGGGGAGCTGTTTTTT.

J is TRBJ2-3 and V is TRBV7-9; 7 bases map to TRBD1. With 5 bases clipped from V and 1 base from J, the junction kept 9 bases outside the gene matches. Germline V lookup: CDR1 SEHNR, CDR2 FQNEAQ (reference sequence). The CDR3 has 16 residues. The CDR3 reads CASSLIPGQGTDTQYF. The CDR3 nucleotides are TGTGCCAGCAGCCTAATCCCCGGACAGGGCACAGATACGCAGTATTTT.

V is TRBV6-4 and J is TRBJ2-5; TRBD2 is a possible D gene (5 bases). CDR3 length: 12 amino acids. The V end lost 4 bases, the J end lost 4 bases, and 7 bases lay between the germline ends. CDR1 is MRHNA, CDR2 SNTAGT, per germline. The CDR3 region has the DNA TGTGCCAGCAGTGGAGGGAGAGAGACCCAGTACTTC. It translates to CASSGGRETQYF.

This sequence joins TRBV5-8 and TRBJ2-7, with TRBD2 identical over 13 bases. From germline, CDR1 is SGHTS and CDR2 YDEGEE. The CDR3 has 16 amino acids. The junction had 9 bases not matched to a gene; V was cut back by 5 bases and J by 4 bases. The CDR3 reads CASSTGTSGNDYEQYF. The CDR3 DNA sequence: TGTGCCAGCAGTACCGGGACTAGCGGGAACGATTACGAGCAGTACTTC.

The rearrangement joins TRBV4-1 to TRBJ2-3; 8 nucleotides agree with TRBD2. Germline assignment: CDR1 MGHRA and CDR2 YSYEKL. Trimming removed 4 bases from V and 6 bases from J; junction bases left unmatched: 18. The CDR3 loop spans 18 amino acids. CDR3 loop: CASSPLWMAGGIGDTQYF. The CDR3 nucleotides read TGCGCCAGCAGCCCCCTTTGGATGGCGGGAGGAATCGGGGATACGCAGTATTTT.

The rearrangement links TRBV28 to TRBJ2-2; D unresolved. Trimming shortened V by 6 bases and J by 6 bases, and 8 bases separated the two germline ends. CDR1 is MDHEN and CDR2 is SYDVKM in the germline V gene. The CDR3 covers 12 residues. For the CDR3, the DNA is TGTGCCAGCAGAACGCGGCCCGGGGAGCTGTTTTTT. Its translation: CASRTRPGELFF. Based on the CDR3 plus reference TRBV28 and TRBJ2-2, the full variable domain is DVKVTQSSRYLVKRTGEKVFLECVQDMDHENMFWYRQDPGLGLRLIYFSYDVKMKEKGDIPEGYSVSREKKERFSLILESASTNQTSMYLCASRTRPGELFFGEGSRLTVL.

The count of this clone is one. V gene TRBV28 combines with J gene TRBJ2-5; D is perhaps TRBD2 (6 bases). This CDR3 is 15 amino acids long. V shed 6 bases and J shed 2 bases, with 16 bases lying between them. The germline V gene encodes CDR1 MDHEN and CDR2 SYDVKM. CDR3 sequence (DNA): TGTGCCAGCAGCACCTCTGCGGGACCACAAGAGACCCAGTACTTC. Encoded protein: CASSTSAGPQETQYF.

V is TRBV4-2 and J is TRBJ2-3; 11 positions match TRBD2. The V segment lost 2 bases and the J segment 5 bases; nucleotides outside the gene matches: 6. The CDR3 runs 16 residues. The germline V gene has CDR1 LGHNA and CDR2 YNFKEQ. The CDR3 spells CASSQLAGGPIDTQYF. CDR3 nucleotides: TGTGCCAGCAGCCAACTAGCGGGGGGCCCTATAGATACGCAGTATTTT.

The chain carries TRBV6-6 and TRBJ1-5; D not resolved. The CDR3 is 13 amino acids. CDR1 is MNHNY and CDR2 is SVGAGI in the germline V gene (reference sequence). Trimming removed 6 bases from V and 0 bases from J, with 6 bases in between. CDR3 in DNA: TGTGCCAGCAGCGTATATAGCAATCAGCCCCAGCATTTT. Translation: CASSVYSNQPQHF.

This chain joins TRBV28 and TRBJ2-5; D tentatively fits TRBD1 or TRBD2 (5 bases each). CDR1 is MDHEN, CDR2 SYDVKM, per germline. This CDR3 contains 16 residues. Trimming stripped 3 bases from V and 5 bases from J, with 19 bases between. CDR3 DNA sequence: TGTGCCAGCAGTTTTCTCCCAGAGGGTTGGGACGAGACCCAGTACTTC. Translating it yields CASSFLPEGWDETQYF.